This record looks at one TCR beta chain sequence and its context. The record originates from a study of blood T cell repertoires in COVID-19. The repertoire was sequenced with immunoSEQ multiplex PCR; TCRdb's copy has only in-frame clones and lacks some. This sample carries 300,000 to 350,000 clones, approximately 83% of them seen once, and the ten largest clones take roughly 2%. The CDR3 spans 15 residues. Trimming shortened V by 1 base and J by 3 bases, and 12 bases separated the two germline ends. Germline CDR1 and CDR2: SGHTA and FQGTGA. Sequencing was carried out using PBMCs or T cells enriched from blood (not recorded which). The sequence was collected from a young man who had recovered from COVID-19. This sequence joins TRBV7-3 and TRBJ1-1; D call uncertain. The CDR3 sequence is CASSLKGRWDTEAFF. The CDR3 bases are TGTGCCAGCAGCTTAAAAGGGAGGTGGGACACTGAAGCTTTCTTT.